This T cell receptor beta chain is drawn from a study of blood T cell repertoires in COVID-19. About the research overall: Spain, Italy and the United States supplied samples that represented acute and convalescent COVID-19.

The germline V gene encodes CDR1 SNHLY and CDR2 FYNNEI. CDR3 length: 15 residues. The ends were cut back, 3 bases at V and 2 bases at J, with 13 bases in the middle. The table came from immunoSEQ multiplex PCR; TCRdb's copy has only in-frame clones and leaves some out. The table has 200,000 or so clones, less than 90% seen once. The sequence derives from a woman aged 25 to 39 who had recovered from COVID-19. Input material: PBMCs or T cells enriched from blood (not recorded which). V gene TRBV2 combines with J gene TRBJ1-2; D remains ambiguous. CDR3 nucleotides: TGTGCCAGCAGTGACATGGGCCGAACGAACTATGGCTACACCTTC. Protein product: CASSDMGRTNYGYTF. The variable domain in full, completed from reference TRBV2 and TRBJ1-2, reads EPEVTQTPSHQVTQMGQEVILRCVPISNHLYFYWYRQILGQKVEFLVSFYNNEISEKSEIFDDQFSVERPDGSNFTLKIRSTKLEDSAMYFCASSDMGRTNYGYTFGSGTRLTVV.